This T cell receptor beta chain was sequenced for a study of T cells in Graves' hyperthyroidism and ophthalmopathy. TCR beta CDR3 sequences were amplified from RNA transcripts. Initially, a first-round RT-PCR of the TCR CDR3 employed the HTBI primer set. One entry per CDR3 protein results from TCRdb running MiXCR on the multiplex PCR reads. The sample holds under 700,000 distinct CDR3 sequences, more than 45% seen once. The CDR3 has 13 residues. Germline V lookup: CDR1 DFQATT, CDR2 SNEGSKA (reference sequence). Trimming took 5 bases from V and 4 from J; bases not matched to a gene: 6. In this sample, this clonotype turned up a few times.

Sequencing was performed on peripheral blood or thyroid tissue (not recorded which). The receptor comes from a woman aged 18-30 years with Graves' hyperthyroidism. This chain uses TRBV20-1 with TRBJ2-7, with 9 bases that match TRBD2. Here the CDR3 DNA reads TGCAGTGCTGTCGAGGCGGGAGGGTACGAGCAGTACTTC. It is translated as CSAVEAGGYEQYF.